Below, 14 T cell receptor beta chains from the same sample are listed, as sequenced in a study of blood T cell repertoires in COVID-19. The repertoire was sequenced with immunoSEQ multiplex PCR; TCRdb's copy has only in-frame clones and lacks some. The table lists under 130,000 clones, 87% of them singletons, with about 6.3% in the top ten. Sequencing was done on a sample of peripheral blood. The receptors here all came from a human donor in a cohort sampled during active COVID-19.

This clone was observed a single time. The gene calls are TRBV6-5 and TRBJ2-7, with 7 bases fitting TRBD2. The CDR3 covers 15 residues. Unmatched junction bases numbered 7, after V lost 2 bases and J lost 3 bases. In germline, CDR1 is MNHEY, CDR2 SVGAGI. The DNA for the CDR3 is TGTGCCAGCAGTTACCGCCTAGCGGATATCTACGAGCAGTACTTC. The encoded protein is CASSYRLADIYEQYF.

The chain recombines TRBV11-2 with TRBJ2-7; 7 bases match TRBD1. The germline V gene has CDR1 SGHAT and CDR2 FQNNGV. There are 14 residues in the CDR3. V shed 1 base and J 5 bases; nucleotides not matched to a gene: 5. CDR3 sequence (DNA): TGTGCCAGCAGCTTAGGACAGGGTTACCACGAGCAGTACTTC. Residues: CASSLGQGYHEQYF.

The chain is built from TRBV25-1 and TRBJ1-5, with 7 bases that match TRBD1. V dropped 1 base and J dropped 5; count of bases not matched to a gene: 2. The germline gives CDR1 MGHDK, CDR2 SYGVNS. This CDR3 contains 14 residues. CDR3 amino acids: CASSESTGDQPQHF. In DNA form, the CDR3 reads TGTGCCAGCAGTGAATCAACAGGGGATCAGCCCCAGCATTTT.

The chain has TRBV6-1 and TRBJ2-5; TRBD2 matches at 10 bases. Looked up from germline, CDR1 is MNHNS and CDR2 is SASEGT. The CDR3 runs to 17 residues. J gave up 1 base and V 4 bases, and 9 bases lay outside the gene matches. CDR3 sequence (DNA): TGTGCCAGCAGTGGTGGGCTAGCGGGGGATCCCCAAGAGACCCAGTACTTC. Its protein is CASSGGLAGDPQETQYF.

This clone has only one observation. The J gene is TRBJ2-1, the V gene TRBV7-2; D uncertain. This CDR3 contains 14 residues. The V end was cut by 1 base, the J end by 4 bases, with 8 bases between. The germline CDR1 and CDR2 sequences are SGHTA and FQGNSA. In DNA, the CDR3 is TGTGCCAGCAGCTTAGGACTGGGTTACAATGAGCAGTTCTTC. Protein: CASSLGLGYNEQFF.

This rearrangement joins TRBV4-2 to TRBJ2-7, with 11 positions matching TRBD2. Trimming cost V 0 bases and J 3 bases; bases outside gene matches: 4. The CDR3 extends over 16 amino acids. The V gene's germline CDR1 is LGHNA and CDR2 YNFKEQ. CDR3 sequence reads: CASSQEGTSGYYEQYF. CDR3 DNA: TGTGCCAGCAGCCAAGAAGGGACTAGCGGATACTACGAGCAGTACTTC.

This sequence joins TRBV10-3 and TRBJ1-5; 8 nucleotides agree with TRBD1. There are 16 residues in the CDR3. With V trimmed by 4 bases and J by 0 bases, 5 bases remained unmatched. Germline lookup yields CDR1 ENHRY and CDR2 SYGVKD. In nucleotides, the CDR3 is TGTGCCATCAGTGCAACCGGGACAGGTAGCAATCAGCCCCAGCATTTT. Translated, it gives CAISATGTGSNQPQHF.

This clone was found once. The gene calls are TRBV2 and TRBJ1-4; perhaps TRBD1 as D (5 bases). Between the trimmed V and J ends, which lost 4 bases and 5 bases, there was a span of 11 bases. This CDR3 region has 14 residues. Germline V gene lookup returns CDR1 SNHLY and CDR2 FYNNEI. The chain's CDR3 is CASSGLRGNEKLFF. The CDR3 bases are TGTGCCAGCAGTGGTCTAAGGGGAAATGAAAAACTGTTTTTT. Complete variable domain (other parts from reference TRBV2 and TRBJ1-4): EPEVTQTPSHQVTQMGQEVILRCVPISNHLYFYWYRQILGQKVEFLVSFYNNEISEKSEIFDDQFSVERPDGSNFTLKIRSTKLEDSAMYFCASSGLRGNEKLFFGSGTQLSVL.

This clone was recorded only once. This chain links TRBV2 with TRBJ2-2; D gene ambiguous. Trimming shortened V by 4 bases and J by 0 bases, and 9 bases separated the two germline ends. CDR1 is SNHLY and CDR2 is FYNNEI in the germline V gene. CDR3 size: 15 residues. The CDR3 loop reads CASSVNTPNTGELFF. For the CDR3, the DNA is TGTGCCAGCAGTGTAAATACACCGAACACCGGGGAGCTGTTTTTT.

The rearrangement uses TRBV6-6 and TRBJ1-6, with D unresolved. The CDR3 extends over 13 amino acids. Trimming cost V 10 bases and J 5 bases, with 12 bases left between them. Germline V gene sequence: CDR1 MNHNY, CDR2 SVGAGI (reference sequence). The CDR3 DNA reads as TGTGCCACCAAGGTGGGCAATAATTCACCCCTCCACTTT. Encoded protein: CATKVGNNSPLHF.

The CDR3 DNA reads as TGTGCCAGCAGTTTCGGGGGGCAGGCCAGCTCTGGAAACACCATATATTTT. Its protein product is CASSFGGQASSGNTIYF. This chain links TRBV28 with TRBJ1-3; TRBD1 is a possible D gene (6 bases). The germline V and J ends were trimmed by 3 bases and 0 bases, with 15 bases remaining between them. The CDR3 covers 17 residues. Germline CDR1 and CDR2: MDHEN and SYDVKM.

CDR3 nucleotides: TGCGCCAGCAGTCCTAGACTAGCGGGAGGCAATGAGCAGTTCTTC. Amino acids: CASSPRLAGGNEQFF. V is TRBV4-1 and J is TRBJ2-1, with 13 bases identical to TRBD2. V lost 6 bases and J lost 6; bases outside the gene matches: 5. This CDR3 spans 15 amino acids. The germline V gene has CDR1 MGHRA and CDR2 YSYEKL.

In nucleotides, the CDR3 is TGTGCCAGCGGACAAGGGCACACTGAAGCTTTCTTT. Its protein product is CASGQGHTEAFF. V and J are TRBV2 and TRBJ1-1; D is possibly TRBD1 (5 bases). V lost 8 bases and J lost 3, with 10 bases in between. CDR3 size: 12 residues. CDR1 and CDR2 from the germline V gene are SNHLY and FYNNEI.

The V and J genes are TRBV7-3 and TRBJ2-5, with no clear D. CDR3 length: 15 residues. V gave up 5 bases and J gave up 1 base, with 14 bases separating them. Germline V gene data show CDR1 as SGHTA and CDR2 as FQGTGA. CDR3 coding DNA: TGTGCCAGCAGCAAATCCCGGTCTTCCCAAGAGACCCAGTACTTC. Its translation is CASSKSRSSQETQYF.